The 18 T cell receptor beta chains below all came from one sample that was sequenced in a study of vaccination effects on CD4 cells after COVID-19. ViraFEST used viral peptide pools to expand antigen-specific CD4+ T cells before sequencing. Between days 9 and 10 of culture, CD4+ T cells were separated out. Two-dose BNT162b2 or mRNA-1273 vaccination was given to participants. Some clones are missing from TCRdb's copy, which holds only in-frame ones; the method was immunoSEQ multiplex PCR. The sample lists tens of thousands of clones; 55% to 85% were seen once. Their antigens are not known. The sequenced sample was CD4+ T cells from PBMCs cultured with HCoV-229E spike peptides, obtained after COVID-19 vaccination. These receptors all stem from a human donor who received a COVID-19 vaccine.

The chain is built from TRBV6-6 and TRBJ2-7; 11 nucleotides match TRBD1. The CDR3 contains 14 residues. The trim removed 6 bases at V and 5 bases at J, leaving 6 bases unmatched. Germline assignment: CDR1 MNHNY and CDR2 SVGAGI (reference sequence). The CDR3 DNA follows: TGTGCCAGCAGCCGGACAGGGGGCTTTAACGAGCAGTACGTC. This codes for CASSRTGGFNEQYV.

The CDR3 protein is CASAVSTEAFF. DNA for the CDR3: TGTGCCAGCGCAGTTAGCACTGAAGCTTTCTTT. The chain joins TRBV6-5 to TRBJ1-1; D gene uncertain. The germline V gene has CDR1 MNHEY and CDR2 SVGAGI. Deletions cut 8 bases from V and 4 bases from J, with 8 bases between. CDR3 size: 11 residues.

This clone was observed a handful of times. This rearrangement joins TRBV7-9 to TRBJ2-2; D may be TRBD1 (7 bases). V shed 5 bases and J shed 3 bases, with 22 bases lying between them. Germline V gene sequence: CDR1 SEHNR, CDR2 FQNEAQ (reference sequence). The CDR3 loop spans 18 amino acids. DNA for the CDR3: TGTGCCAGCAGCCGAGACAGGGACCCCTGGAGGGACACCGGGGAGCTGTTTTTT. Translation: CASSRDRDPWRDTGELFF.

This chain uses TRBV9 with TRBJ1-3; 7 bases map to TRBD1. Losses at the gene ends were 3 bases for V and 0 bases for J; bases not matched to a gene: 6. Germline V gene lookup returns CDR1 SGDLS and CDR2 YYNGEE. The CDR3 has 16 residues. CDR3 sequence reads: CASSEPGQSSGNTIYF. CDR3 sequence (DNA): TGTGCCAGCAGCGAGCCGGGACAGAGCTCTGGAAACACCATATATTTT.

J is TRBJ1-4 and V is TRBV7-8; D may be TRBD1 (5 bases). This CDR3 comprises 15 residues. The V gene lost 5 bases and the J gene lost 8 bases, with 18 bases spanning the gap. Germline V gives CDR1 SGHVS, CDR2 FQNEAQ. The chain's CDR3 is CASSLGGSAGEKLFF. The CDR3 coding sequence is TGTGCCAGCAGCCTCGGGGGGTCGGCAGGAGAAAAACTGTTTTTT.

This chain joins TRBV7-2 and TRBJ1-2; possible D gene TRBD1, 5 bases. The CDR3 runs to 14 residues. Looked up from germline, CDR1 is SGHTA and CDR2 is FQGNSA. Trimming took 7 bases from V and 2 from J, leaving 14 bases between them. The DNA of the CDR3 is TGTGCCAGCACTTTGATAGGGGTCAACTATGGCTACACCTTC. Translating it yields CASTLIGVNYGYTF.

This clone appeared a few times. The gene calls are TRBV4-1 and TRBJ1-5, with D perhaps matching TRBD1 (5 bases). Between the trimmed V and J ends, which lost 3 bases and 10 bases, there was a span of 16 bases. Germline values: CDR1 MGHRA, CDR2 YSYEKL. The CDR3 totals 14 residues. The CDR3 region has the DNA TGCGCCAGCAGCCAGTCGACAGCGGAAAAACCCCAGCATTTT. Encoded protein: CASSQSTAEKPQHF.

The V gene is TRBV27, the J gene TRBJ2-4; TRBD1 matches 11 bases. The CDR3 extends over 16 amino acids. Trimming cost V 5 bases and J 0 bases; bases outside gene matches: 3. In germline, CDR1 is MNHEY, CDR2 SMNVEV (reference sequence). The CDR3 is CASSRTGGAAKNIQYF. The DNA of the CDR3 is TGTGCCAGCAGTCGGACAGGGGGCGCAGCCAAAAACATTCAGTACTTC.

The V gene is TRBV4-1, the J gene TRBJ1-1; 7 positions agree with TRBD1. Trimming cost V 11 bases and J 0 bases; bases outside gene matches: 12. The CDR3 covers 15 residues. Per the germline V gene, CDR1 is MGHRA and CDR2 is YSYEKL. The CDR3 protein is CASRGTENMNTEAFF. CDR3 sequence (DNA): TGCGCCTCGAGGGGGACAGAGAATATGAACACTGAAGCTTTCTTT.

In DNA, the CDR3 is TGTGCCAGCAGCGCGGAGAGCCGGTATGGCTACACCTTC. It is translated as CASSAESRYGYTF. The chain recombines TRBV7-9 with TRBJ1-2, with D hard to call. The CDR3 consists of 13 residues. Trimming stripped 5 bases from V and 5 bases from J, with 12 bases between. Germline V gene sequence: CDR1 SEHNR, CDR2 FQNEAQ (reference sequence).

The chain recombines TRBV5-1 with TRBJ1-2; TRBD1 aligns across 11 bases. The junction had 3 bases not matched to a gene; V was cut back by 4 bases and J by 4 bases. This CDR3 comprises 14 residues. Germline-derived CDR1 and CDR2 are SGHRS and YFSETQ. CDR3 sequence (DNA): TGCGCCAGCAGCACGGGACAGGGGGTCTATGGCTACACCTTC. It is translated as CASSTGQGVYGYTF.

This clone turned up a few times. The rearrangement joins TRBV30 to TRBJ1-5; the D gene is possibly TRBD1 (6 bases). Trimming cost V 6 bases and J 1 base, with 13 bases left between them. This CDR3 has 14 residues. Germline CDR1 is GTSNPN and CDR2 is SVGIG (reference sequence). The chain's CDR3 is CACSQGTSNQPQHF. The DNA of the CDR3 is TGTGCCTGCTCCCAGGGGACGAGCAATCAGCCCCAGCATTTT.

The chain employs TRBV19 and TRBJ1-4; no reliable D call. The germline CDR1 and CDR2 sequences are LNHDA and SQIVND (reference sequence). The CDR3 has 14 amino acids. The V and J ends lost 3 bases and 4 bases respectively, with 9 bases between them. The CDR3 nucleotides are TGTGCCAGTAGTATCCAGACACTTAATGAAAAACTGTTTTTT. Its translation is CASSIQTLNEKLFF.

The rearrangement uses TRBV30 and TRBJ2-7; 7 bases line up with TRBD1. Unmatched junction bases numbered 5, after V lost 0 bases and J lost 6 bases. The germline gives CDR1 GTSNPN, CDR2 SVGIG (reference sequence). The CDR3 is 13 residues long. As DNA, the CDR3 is TGTGCCTGGAGTGTATTCGGGACAGTCGAGCAGTACGTC. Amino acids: CAWSVFGTVEQYV.

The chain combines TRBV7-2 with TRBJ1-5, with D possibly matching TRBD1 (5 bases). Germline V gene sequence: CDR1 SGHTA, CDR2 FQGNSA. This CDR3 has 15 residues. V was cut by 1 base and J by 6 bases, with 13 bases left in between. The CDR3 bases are TGTGCCAGCAGCTTAGGGGTGGGGCCCGTTCAGCCCCAGCATTTT. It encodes CASSLGVGPVQPQHF.

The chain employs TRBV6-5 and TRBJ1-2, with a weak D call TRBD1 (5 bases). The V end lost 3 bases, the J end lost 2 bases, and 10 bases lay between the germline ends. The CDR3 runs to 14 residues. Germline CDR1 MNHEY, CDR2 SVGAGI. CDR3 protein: CASSYQAGNYGYTF. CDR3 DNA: TGTGCCAGCAGTTATCAGGCAGGGAACTATGGCTACACCTTC.

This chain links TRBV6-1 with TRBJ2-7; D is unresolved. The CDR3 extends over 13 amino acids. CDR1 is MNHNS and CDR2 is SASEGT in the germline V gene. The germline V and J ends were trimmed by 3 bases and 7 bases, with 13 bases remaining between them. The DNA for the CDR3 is TGTGCCAGCAGTGACCACACGAGACGAGAGCAGTACGTC. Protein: CASSDHTRREQYV.

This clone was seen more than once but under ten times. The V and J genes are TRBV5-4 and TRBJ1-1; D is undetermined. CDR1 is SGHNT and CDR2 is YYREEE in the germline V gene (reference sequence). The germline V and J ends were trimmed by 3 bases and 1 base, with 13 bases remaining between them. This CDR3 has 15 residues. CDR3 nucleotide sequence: TGTGCCAGCAGCTCCACACGGGAGGGGAACACTGAAGCTTTCTTT. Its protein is CASSSTREGNTEAFF.